This TCR beta chain was sequenced in a study of PD-1 blockade in classical Hodgkin lymphoma. Study context: Patients got intravenous nivolumab 3 mg/kg every 2 weeks. Whole-study results and caveats: A reduction in baseline TCR diversity was reportedly seen in newly diagnosed patients relative to healthy donors. Those achieving complete response showed baseline diversity like newly diagnosed patients.

Between the trimmed V and J ends, which lost 1 base and 3 bases, there was a span of 13 bases. The CDR3 is 15 amino acids. Germline assignment: CDR1 SGHTA and CDR2 FQGTGA. As for this clone: Antigen unknown.

Some clones are missing from TCRdb's copy, which holds only in-frame ones; the method was immunoSEQ multiplex PCR. The sample records around 4,000 clones, 50% to 80% being singletons. Time point given: cycle 4 day 1 (C4D1), after less than seven weeks of nivolumab. Every patient relapsed after autologous stem cell transplantation, and brentuximab vedotin exposure varied. Investigators obtained CD8+ T cells from thawed PBMCs by magnetic negative selection. Complete response, partial response or progressive disease was each patient's best response. This TCR came from a human donor with classical Hodgkin lymphoma. The chain carries TRBV7-3 and TRBJ2-7, with D possibly TRBD1 on 5 matching bases. The source was CD8+ T cells from blood, collected before the fourth cycle of nivolumab. CDR3 sequence: CASSLNTGPYYEQYF. The DNA for the CDR3 is TGTGCCAGCAGCTTAAACACAGGCCCTTACTACGAGCAGTACTTC. The variable domain in full, completed from reference TRBV7-3 and TRBJ2-7, reads GAGVSQTPSNKVTEKGKYVELRCDPISGHTALYWYRQSLGQGPEFLIYFQGTGAADDSGLPNDRFFAVRPEGSVSTLKIQRTERGDSAVYLCASSLNTGPYYEQYFGPGTRLTVT.